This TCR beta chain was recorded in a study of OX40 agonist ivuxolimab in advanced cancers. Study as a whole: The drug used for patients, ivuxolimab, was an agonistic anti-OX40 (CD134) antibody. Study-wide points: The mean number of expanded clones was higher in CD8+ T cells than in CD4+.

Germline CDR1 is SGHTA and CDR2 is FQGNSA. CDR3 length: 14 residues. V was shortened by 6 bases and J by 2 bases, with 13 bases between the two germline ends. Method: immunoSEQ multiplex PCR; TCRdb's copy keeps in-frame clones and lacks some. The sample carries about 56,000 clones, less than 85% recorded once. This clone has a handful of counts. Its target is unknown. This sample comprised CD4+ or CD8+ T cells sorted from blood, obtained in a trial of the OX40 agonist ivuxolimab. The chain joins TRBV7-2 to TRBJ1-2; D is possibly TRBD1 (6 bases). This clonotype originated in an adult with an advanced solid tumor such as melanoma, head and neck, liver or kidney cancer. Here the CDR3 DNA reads TGTGCCAGCAGTCAAGGGACATCGAACTATGGCTACACCTTC. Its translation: CASSQGTSNYGYTF.